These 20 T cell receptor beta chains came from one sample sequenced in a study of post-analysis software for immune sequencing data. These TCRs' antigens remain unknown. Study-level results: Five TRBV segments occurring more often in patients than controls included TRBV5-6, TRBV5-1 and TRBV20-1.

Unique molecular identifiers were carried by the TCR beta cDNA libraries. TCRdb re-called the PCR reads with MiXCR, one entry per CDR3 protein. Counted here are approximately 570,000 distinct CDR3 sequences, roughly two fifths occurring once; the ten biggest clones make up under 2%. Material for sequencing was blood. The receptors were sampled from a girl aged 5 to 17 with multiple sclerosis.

CDR3 protein: CASSLNPGPNTEAFF. DNA of the CDR3: TGTGCCAGCAGCTTAAATCCGGGCCCGAACACTGAAGCTTTCTTT. The V call is TRBV7-3, the J call TRBJ1-1; no firm D call. V dropped 1 base and J dropped 1 base, with 10 bases sitting between them. This CDR3 is built from 15 residues. Looked up from germline, CDR1 is SGHTA and CDR2 is FQGTGA.

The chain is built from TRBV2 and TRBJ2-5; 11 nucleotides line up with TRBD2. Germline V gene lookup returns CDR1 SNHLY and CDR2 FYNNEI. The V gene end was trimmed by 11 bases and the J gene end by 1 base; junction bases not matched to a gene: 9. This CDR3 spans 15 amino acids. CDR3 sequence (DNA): TGTGCCGGAGGGACTAGCGGAAATCCCCAAGAGACCCAGTACTTC. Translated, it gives CAGGTSGNPQETQYF.

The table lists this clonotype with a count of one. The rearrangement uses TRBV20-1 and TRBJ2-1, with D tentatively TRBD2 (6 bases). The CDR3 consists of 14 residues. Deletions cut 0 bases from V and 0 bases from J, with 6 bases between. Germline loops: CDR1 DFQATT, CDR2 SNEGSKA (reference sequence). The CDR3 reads CSAREGGSYNEQFF. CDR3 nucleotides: TGCAGTGCTAGAGAGGGGGGCTCCTACAATGAGCAGTTCTTC.

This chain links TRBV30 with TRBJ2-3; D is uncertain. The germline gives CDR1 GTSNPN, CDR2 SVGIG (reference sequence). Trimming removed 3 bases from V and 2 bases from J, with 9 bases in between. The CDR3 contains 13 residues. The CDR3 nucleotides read TGTGCCTGGAGGATTTTACACACAGATACGCAGTATTTT. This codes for CAWRILHTDTQYF. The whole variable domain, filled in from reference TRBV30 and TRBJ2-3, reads SQTIHQWPATLVQPVGSPLSLECTVEGTSNPNLYWYRQAAGRGLQLLFYSVGIGQISSEVPQNLSASRPQDRQFILSSKKLLLSDSGFYLCAWRILHTDTQYFGPGTRLTVL.

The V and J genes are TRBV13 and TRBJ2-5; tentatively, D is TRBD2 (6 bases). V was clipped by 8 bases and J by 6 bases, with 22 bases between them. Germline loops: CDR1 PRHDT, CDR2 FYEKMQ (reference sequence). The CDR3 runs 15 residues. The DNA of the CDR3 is TGTGCCAGCGGTCCGGCTAGCGATCCGGGTCAGACCCAGTACTTC. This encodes CASGPASDPGQTQYF.

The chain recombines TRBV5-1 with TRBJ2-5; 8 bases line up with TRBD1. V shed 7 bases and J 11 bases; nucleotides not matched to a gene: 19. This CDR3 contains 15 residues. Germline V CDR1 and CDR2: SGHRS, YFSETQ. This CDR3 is CASHLSQGAQSEQYF. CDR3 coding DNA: TGCGCCAGCCATCTCTCGCAGGGGGCGCAAAGTGAGCAGTACTTC. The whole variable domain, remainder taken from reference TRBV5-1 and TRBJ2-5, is KAGVTQTPRYLIKTRGQQVTLSCSPISGHRSVSWYQQTPGQGLQFLFEYFSETQRNKGNFPGRFSGRQFSNSRSEMNVSTLELGDSALYLCASHLSQGAQSEQYFGPGTRLLVL.

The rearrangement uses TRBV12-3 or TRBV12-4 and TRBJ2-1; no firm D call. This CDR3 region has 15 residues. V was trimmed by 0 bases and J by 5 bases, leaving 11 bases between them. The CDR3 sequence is CASSLAGSVNNEQFF. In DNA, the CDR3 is TGTGCCAGCAGTTTAGCCGGCAGCGTAAACAATGAGCAGTTCTTC.

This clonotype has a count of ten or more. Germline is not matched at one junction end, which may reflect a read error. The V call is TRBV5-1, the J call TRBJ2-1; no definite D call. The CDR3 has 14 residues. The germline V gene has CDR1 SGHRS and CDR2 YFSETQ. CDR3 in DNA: TGTGCCAGCAGCTTAGGTAGCTCCTACAATGAGCAGTTCTTC. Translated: CASSLGSSYNEQFF.

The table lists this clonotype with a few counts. CDR3 nucleotides: TGTGCCAGCAGCCCCGATGGAGGAGAGACCCAGTACTTC. Amino acids: CASSPDGGETQYF. V and J are TRBV6-5 and TRBJ2-5; tentatively, D is TRBD2 (5 bases). CDR3 length equals 13 residues. V was clipped by 6 bases and J by 4 bases, with 12 bases between them. Germline V gives CDR1 MNHEY, CDR2 SVGAGI.

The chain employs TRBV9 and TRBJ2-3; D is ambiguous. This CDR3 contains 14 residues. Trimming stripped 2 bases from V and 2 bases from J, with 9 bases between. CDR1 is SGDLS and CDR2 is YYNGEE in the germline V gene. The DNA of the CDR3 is TGTGCCAGCAGCGTTCAACAGTACACAGATACGCAGTATTTT. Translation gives CASSVQQYTDTQYF.

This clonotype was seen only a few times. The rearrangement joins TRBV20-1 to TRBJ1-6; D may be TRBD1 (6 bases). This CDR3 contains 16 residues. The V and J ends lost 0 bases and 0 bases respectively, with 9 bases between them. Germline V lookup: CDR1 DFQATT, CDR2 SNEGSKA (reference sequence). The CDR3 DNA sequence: TGCAGTGCTAGAGATGGACAGTACTCCTATAATTCACCCCTCCACTTT. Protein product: CSARDGQYSYNSPLHF.

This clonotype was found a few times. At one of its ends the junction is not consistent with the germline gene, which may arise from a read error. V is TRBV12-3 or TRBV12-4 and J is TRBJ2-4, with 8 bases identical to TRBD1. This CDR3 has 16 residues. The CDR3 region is CAGSPGGAGSKNIQYF. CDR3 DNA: TGTGCCGGCAGCCCAGGGGGCGCCGGATCCAAAAACATTCAGTACTTC.

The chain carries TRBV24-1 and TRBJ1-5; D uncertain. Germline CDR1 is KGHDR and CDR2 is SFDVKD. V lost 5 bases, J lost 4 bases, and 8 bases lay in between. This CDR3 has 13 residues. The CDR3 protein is CATSGVGNQPQHF. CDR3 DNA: TGTGCCACCAGTGGTGTAGGAAATCAGCCCCAGCATTTT.

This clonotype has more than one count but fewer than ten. In DNA, the CDR3 is TGCGCCAGCAGCTTGGCCGGTAGCGGGAGATTTAACGAGCAGTACTTC. Amino acids: CASSLAGSGRFNEQYF. The rearrangement uses TRBV5-1 and TRBJ2-7; 9 positions agree with TRBD2. Per germline, CDR1 SGHRS and CDR2 YFSETQ. V was clipped by 0 bases and J by 5 bases; unmatched bases: 9. This CDR3 is built from 16 residues.

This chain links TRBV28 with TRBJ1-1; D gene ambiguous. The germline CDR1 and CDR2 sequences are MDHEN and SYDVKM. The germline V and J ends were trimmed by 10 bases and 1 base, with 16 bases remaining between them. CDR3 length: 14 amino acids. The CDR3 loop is CATIMEQPNTEAFF. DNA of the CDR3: TGTGCCACGATTATGGAACAGCCGAACACTGAAGCTTTCTTT.

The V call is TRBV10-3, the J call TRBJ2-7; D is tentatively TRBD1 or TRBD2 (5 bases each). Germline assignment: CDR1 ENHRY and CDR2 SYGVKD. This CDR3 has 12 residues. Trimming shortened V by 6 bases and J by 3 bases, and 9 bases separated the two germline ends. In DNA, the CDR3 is TGTGCCATCAGGTCTGGGGGCTACGAGCAGTACTTC. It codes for CAIRSGGYEQYF.

The CDR3: CASTPAGGSPDTQYF. For the CDR3, the DNA is TGTGCCAGCACCCCAGCGGGAGGGTCGCCAGATACGCAGTATTTT. V usage is TRBV7-9 and J usage is TRBJ2-3, with 10 positions matching TRBD2. The V and J ends lost 7 bases and 4 bases, in that order; junction bases with no gene match: 8. The CDR3 spans 15 residues. Looked up from germline, CDR1 is SEHNR and CDR2 is FQNEAQ (reference sequence). The full variable domain, rest sourced from reference TRBV7-9 and TRBJ2-3, is DTGVSQNPRHKITKRGQNVTFRCDPISEHNRLYWYRQTLGQGPEFLTYFQNEAQLEKSRLLSDRFSAERPKGSFSTLEIQRTEQGDSAMYLCASTPAGGSPDTQYFGPGTRLTVL.

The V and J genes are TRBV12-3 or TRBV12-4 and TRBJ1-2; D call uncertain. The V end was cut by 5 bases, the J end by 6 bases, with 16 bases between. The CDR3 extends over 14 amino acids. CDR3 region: CASSLSSGGNGYTF. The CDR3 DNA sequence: TGTGCCAGCAGTCTATCCTCTGGCGGGAATGGCTACACCTTC.

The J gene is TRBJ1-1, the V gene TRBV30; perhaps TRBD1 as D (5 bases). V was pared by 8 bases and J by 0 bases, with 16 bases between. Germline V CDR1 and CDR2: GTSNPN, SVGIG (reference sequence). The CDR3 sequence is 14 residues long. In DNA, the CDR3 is TGTGCCACAGTGGGTGCGGACATGAACACTGAAGCTTTCTTT. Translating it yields CATVGADMNTEAFF.

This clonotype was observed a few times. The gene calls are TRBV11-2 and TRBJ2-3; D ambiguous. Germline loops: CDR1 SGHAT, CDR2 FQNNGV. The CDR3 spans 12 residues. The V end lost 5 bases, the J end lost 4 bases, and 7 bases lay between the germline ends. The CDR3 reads CASSPLADTQYF. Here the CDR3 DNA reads TGTGCCAGCAGCCCCCTCGCAGATACGCAGTATTTT.